Listed here are 24 T cell receptor beta chains from one sample, sequenced in a study of T cell responses to AZD1222 COVID-19 vaccine. Assay used: immunoSEQ multiplex PCR; TCRdb lists only in-frame clones, some missing. The top ten clones hold around 20% of a sample with 150,000 or so clones, 85% to 90% of them seen once. The sample consisted of peripheral blood, taken on day 0 of AZD1222 vaccination. All receptors derive from an adult in good health.

This clone is a singleton in its sample. This chain uses TRBV5-1 with TRBJ2-5; possibly TRBD2 for D (6 bases). The V end was cut by 4 bases, the J end by 1 base, with 11 bases between. The germline V gene has CDR1 SGHRS and CDR2 YFSETQ. The CDR3 totals 14 residues. CDR3 sequence reads: CASSTGDLQETQYF. The DNA for the CDR3 is TGCGCCAGCAGCACGGGGGACCTCCAAGAGACCCAGTACTTC.

In DNA form, the CDR3 reads TGTGCCAGCAGCTCACAGGGTGGGTATGGCTACACCTTC. Its protein is CASSSQGGYGYTF. The chain joins TRBV25-1 to TRBJ1-2, with a weak D call TRBD1 (6 bases). The CDR3 has 13 residues. Per germline, CDR1 MGHDK and CDR2 SYGVNS. The V and J ends lost 6 bases and 5 bases respectively, with 13 bases between them.

V usage is TRBV28 and J usage is TRBJ1-1; D unresolved. The ends were cut back, 3 bases at V and 1 base at J, with 12 bases in the middle. From germline, CDR1 is MDHEN and CDR2 SYDVKM. The CDR3 runs to 15 residues. The CDR3 sequence is CASSFKLEANTEAFF. The CDR3 DNA reads TGTGCCAGCAGTTTCAAGCTGGAGGCGAACACTGAAGCTTTCTTT.

This clone has a single count. The rearrangement joins TRBV27 to TRBJ1-5; D is undetermined. Germline CDR1 MNHEY, CDR2 SMNVEV (reference sequence). The length of the CDR3 is 14 residues. Trimming pared 2 bases from V and 2 bases from J, leaving 7 bases between. CDR3 nucleotides: TGTGCCAGCAGTTTACGGTGGGGCAATCAGCCCCAGCATTTT. Protein: CASSLRWGNQPQHF.

V and J are TRBV28 and TRBJ1-1, with D possibly TRBD1 on 5 matching bases. Germline CDR1 MDHEN, CDR2 SYDVKM. V was trimmed by 5 bases and J by 1 base, leaving 14 bases between them. The CDR3 covers 15 residues. CDR3 region: CASSLRAGRNTEAFF. Here the CDR3 DNA reads TGTGCCAGCAGTCTGCGGGCAGGGAGGAACACTGAAGCTTTCTTT.

The V and J genes are TRBV5-1 and TRBJ1-2; D remains unclear. Trimming took off 0 bases at V and 2 bases at J, with 8 bases between the two ends. The CDR3 has 14 residues. Germline CDR1 reads SGHRS; CDR2 reads YFSETQ. DNA for the CDR3: TGCGCCAGCAGCTTGGGGCCCGAGAACTATGGCTACACCTTC. The encoded protein is CASSLGPENYGYTF.

The chain uses TRBV6-1 and TRBJ1-5; D is uncertain. Looked up from germline, CDR1 is MNHNS and CDR2 is SASEGT. The length of the CDR3 is 16 residues. Trimming pared 0 bases from V and 6 bases from J, leaving 15 bases between. The CDR3 spells CASSEALLPGTQPQHF. Written as DNA, the CDR3 is TGTGCCAGCAGTGAAGCGCTTCTCCCAGGTACTCAGCCCCAGCATTTT.

This chain joins TRBV18 and TRBJ1-2, with TRBD1 matching 9 bases. V lost 3 bases to trimming and J lost 8 bases; unmatched junction nucleotides: 4. CDR3 length: 13 amino acids. Germline values: CDR1 KGHSH, CDR2 LQKENI. The CDR3 reads CASSPRTGEGYTF. DNA of the CDR3: TGTGCCAGCTCACCTAGGACAGGGGAAGGCTACACCTTC.

Only one count was recorded for this clone. This rearrangement joins TRBV5-6 to TRBJ2-5; perhaps TRBD1 as D (8 bases). Germline V CDR1 and CDR2: SGHDT, YYEEEE. V shed 3 bases and J shed 4 bases, with 13 bases lying between them. The length of the CDR3 is 14 residues. The CDR3 loop is CASSSTGEGETQYF. The CDR3 DNA is TGTGCCAGCAGCTCGACAGGGGAGGGAGAGACCCAGTACTTC.

V is TRBV5-6 and J is TRBJ2-6, with a tentative D call TRBD1 (5 bases). The CDR3 covers 15 residues. Trimming cost V 4 bases and J 4 bases, with 12 bases left between them. Per germline, CDR1 SGHDT and CDR2 YYEEEE. As DNA, the CDR3 is TGTGCCAGCAGCCTCAGGGTAACAGGGGCCAACGTCCTGACTTTC. Translating it yields CASSLRVTGANVLTF.

The chain uses TRBV5-1 and TRBJ2-1; perhaps TRBD1 as D (7 bases). There are 15 residues in the CDR3. V was cut by 4 bases and J by 4 bases, with 15 bases left in between. Per the germline V gene, CDR1 is SGHRS and CDR2 is YFSETQ. CDR3 sequence (DNA): TGCGCCAGCAGCGTTGCCCAGGGGGGTTACAATGAGCAGTTCTTC. Translation gives CASSVAQGGYNEQFF.

This sequence joins TRBV11-2 and TRBJ1-1; D gene uncertain. V lost 1 base, J lost 0 bases, and 6 bases lay in between. Germline CDR1 reads SGHAT; CDR2 reads FQNNGV. The CDR3 covers 14 residues. CDR3: CASSLGLLNTEAFF. CDR3 DNA sequence: TGTGCCAGCAGCTTAGGGTTATTGAACACTGAAGCTTTCTTT.

Regarding this clone: Other DNA sequences of this sample code for an identical CDR3. The chain recombines TRBV10-1 with TRBJ2-1; the D is unclear. Germline V gives CDR1 WNHNN, CDR2 SYGVQD (reference sequence). The V gene lost 0 bases and the J gene lost 2 bases, with 8 bases spanning the gap. This CDR3 contains 15 residues. The CDR3 here is CASSESSEPYNEQFF. The CDR3 bases are TGCGCCAGCAGTGAGTCTTCAGAACCCTACAATGAGCAGTTCTTC.

The chain employs TRBV5-5 and TRBJ2-6; D gene ambiguous. The CDR3 covers 14 residues. Germline CDR1 SGHKS, CDR2 YYEKEE (reference sequence). V lost 5 bases and J 4 bases, leaving 10 bases between the germline ends. The CDR3 reads CASRRVGGANVLTF. The CDR3 nucleotides are TGTGCCAGCAGGAGAGTTGGGGGGGCCAACGTCCTGACTTTC. The full variable domain, completed using reference TRBV5-5 and TRBJ2-6, is DAGVTQSPTHLIKTRGQQVTLRCSPISGHKSVSWYQQVLGQGPQFIFQYYEKEERGRGNFPDRFSARQFPNYSSELNVNALLLGDSALYLCASRRVGGANVLTFGAGSRLTVL.

This clone was counted only a few times. This chain links TRBV10-1 with TRBJ1-2; TRBD1 is a possible D gene (5 bases). Per the germline V gene, CDR1 is WNHNN and CDR2 is SYGVQD (reference sequence). Trimming took 10 bases from V and 2 from J, leaving 14 bases between them. The CDR3 extends over 13 amino acids. The DNA of the CDR3 is TGCGCCAACCCGGGACCGCCGAACTATGGCTACACCTTC. Translation: CANPGPPNYGYTF.

In the case of this clone: Other DNA sequences in the same sample also yield this CDR3. The chain has TRBV3-1 (or the pseudogene TRBV3-2) and TRBJ1-1; D not resolved. Per the germline V gene, CDR1 is LGHDT and CDR2 is YNNKEL (reference sequence). This CDR3 comprises 13 residues. V dropped 4 bases and J dropped 1 base, with 7 bases sitting between them. The CDR3 spells CASSRGRNTEAFF. The DNA of the CDR3 is TGTGCCAGCAGCCGCGGACGGAACACTGAAGCTTTCTTT.

As for this clone: Within the sample, other DNA sequences also encode this same CDR3. The chain joins TRBV5-6 to TRBJ2-7; D perhaps matches TRBD2 (6 bases). Germline lookup yields CDR1 SGHDT and CDR2 YYEEEE. With 3 bases removed from V and 2 bases from J, the gap between germline ends came to 15 bases. The CDR3 consists of 15 residues. CDR3: CASSWEAGKTYEQYF. The CDR3 region has the DNA TGTGCCAGCAGCTGGGAGGCTGGGAAGACCTACGAGCAGTACTTC.

The rearrangement links TRBV18 to TRBJ1-5, with D perhaps matching TRBD1 (5 bases). Germline V gene lookup returns CDR1 KGHSH and CDR2 LQKENI. The germline V and J ends were trimmed by 3 bases and 0 bases, with 9 bases remaining between them. CDR3 length: 15 residues. The CDR3 DNA reads as TGTGCCAGCTCACCCCAGGGCCATAGCAATCAGCCCCAGCATTTT. It yields the protein CASSPQGHSNQPQHF.

This clone was recorded once. The chain carries TRBV19 and TRBJ1-1; the D is unclear. The CDR3 spans 16 residues. In germline, CDR1 is LNHDA, CDR2 SQIVND (reference sequence). Deletions cut 1 base from V and 6 bases from J, with 18 bases between. CDR3 protein: CASSIVPGRPAAEAFF. The CDR3 bases are TGTGCCAGTAGTATAGTCCCTGGCCGCCCGGCGGCTGAAGCTTTCTTT.

This chain links TRBV3-1 (or the pseudogene TRBV3-2) with TRBJ1-2; weak D call: TRBD1 (6 bases). V dropped 1 base and J dropped 8 bases, with 14 bases sitting between them. Germline V CDR1 and CDR2: LGHDT, YNNKEL (reference sequence). The CDR3 sequence is 14 residues long. CDR3 amino acids: CASSQAITGWGYTF. CDR3 nucleotides: TGTGCCAGCAGCCAAGCGATAACAGGGTGGGGCTACACCTTC.

With regard to this clone: Sequence at one end of the junction differs from germline and may be a read error. The rearrangement uses TRBV29-1 and TRBJ1-2, with D tentatively TRBD1 (5 bases). Looked up from germline, CDR1 is SQVTM and CDR2 is ANQGSEA. The length of the CDR3 is 10 residues. Here the CDR3 reads CSVDQISGHF. The CDR3 nucleotides are TGCAGCGTTGACCAAATAAGCGGACATTTC.

The V and J genes are TRBV28 and TRBJ1-2; weak D call: TRBD1 (5 bases). The CDR3 consists of 12 residues. Looked up from germline, CDR1 is MDHEN and CDR2 is SYDVKM. The V and J ends lost 1 base and 7 bases respectively, with 7 bases between them. CDR3: CASSLFRVGYTF. In DNA form, the CDR3 reads TGTGCCAGCAGTTTATTCAGGGTTGGCTACACCTTC.

This clone was seen more than once but under ten times. The chain carries TRBV7-8 and TRBJ2-7; D call uncertain. V lost 5 bases to trimming and J lost 3 bases, with 17 bases between them. Per the germline V gene, CDR1 is SGHVS and CDR2 is FQNEAQ. The CDR3 totals 15 residues. In DNA form, the CDR3 reads TGTGCCAGCAGCCGTATGACTTCATCGGTCTACGAGCAGTACTTC. Amino acids: CASSRMTSSVYEQYF.

CDR3 nucleotide sequence: TGCGCCAGCAGCTTGCAAGGGAGTAGCAATCAGCCCCAGCATTTT. This sequence encodes CASSLQGSSNQPQHF. The rearrangement joins TRBV5-1 to TRBJ1-5; no reliable D call. The V gene lost 1 base and the J gene lost 0 bases, with 8 bases spanning the gap. The CDR3 has 15 residues. Germline loops: CDR1 SGHRS, CDR2 YFSETQ.